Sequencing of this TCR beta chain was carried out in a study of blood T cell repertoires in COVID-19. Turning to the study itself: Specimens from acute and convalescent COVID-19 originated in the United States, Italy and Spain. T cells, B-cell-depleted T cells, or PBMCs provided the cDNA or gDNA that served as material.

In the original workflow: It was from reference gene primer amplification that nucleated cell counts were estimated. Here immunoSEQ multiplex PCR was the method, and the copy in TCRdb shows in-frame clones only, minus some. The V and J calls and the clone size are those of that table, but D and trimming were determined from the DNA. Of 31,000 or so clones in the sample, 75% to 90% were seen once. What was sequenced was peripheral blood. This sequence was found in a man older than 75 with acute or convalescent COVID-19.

The CDR3 DNA sequence: TGTGCCAGCAGCAACCGGGGAAATCAGCCCCAGCATTTT. Translating gives CASSNRGNQPQHF. The chain is built from TRBV27 and TRBJ1-5; D is unresolved. The CDR3 has 13 amino acids. V was shortened by 6 bases and J by 4 bases, with 10 bases between the two germline ends. Germline lookup yields CDR1 MNHEY and CDR2 SMNVEV (reference sequence).